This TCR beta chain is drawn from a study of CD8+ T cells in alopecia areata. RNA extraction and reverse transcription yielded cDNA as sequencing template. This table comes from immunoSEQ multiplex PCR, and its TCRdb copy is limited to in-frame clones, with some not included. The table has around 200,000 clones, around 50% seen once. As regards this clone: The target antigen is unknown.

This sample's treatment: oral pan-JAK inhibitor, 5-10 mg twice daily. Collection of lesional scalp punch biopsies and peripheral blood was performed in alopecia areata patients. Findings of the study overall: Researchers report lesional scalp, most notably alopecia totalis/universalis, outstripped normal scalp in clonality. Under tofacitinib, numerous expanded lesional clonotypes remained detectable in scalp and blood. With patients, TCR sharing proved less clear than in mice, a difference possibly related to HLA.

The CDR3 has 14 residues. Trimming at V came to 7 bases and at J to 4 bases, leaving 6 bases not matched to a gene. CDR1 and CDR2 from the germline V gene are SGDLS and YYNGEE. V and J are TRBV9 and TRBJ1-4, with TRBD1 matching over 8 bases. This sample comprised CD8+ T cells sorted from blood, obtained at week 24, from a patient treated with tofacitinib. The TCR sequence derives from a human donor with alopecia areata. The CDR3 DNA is TGTGCCAGCGGCACAGGGGGTGGTAATGAAAAACTGTTTTTT. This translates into CASGTGGGNEKLFF.